A single sample is the source of the 24 T cell receptor beta chains below, sequenced in a study of T-cell memory formation after mild COVID-19. A single record per CDR3 protein comes from TCRdb applying MiXCR to the 5' RACE reads. The data contain tens of thousands of distinct CDR3 sequences, over 12% of them singletons. The sequencing sample was made of PBMCs or a T cell subset sorted from them (not recorded which). These receptors originate from a man between 18 and 35 years old who had mild COVID-19 (a few samples of this study predate the infection). Cell type and time point are not known.

This clonotype was detected only a few times. V and J are TRBV7-3 and TRBJ2-2; 7 nucleotides align to TRBD2. The CDR3 extends over 16 amino acids. Germline V gene sequence: CDR1 SGHTA, CDR2 FQGTGA. V lost 5 bases to trimming and J lost 4 bases; unmatched junction nucleotides: 10. CDR3 sequence (DNA): TGTGCCAGCAGCATGGGACGGGACTACAGCACCGGGGAGCTGTTTTTT. Protein: CASSMGRDYSTGELFF.

This clonotype was detected a few times. The chain employs TRBV20-1 and TRBJ1-2, with 12 bases that match TRBD1. The CDR3 is 17 residues long. Germline V lookup: CDR1 DFQATT, CDR2 SNEGSKA (reference sequence). The J segment lost 0 bases and the V segment lost 7 bases, leaving 12 bases of the junction unmatched. The CDR3, as DNA: TGCAGTGTCACACACCGGGACAGGGGGCGCACTAACTATGGCTACACCTTC. It specifies CSVTHRDRGRTNYGYTF.

This chain connects TRBV2 to TRBJ2-3, with D possibly matching TRBD2 (6 bases). Germline-derived CDR1 and CDR2 are SNHLY and FYNNEI. V lost 8 bases to trimming and J lost 4 bases, with 19 bases between them. CDR3 size: 15 residues. For the CDR3, the DNA is TGTGCCAGCCGTAATGGGGGGTCTTATCCAGATACGCAGTATTTT. This encodes CASRNGGSYPDTQYF. Variable domain in full (rest from reference TRBV2 and TRBJ2-3): EPEVTQTPSHQVTQMGQEVILRCVPISNHLYFYWYRQILGQKVEFLVSFYNNEISEKSEIFDDQFSVERPDGSNFTLKIRSTKLEDSAMYFCASRNGGSYPDTQYFGPGTRLTVL.

CDR3 nucleotides: TGTGCCAGCAGTGGTCGGCGGCCGGGACAGGGGGTTTACGAGCAGTACTTC. Protein product: CASSGRRPGQGVYEQYF. This sequence joins TRBV2 and TRBJ2-7, with 11 bases identical to TRBD1. Per germline, CDR1 SNHLY and CDR2 FYNNEI. This CDR3 comprises 17 residues. J lost 4 bases, V lost 4 bases, and 12 bases had no gene match.

The V and J genes are TRBV10-3 and TRBJ2-7; 10 bases are shared with TRBD2. Germline CDR1 is ENHRY and CDR2 is SYGVKD. The CDR3 spans 13 residues. V lost 5 bases to trimming and J lost 4 bases; unmatched junction nucleotides: 2. The CDR3 bases are TGTGCCATCAGTTCTAGCGGGGGTTACGAGCAGTACTTC. Encoded protein: CAISSSGGYEQYF.

This clonotype was detected only a few times. V gene TRBV13 combines with J gene TRBJ2-3; 10 bases agree with TRBD2. The V gene end was trimmed by 1 base and the J gene end by 2 bases; junction bases not matched to a gene: 9. CDR1 and CDR2 from the germline V gene are PRHDT and FYEKMQ (reference sequence). CDR3 size: 18 residues. The CDR3 sequence: CASSLVTLSGGDTDTQYF. DNA of the CDR3: TGTGCCAGCAGCTTAGTCACTTTGAGCGGGGGGGACACAGATACGCAGTATTTT.

The CDR3 region is CASSFHSPYEQYF. The DNA for the CDR3 is TGTGCCAGCAGTTTTCATTCGCCCTACGAGCAGTACTTC. This chain connects TRBV6-5 to TRBJ2-7; no clear D. From germline, CDR1 is MNHEY and CDR2 SVGAGI. The CDR3 has 13 amino acids. Trimming took 4 bases from V and 2 from J, leaving 9 bases between them.

The V and J genes are TRBV7-9 and TRBJ2-5, with 8 positions matching TRBD2. CDR1 is SEHNR, CDR2 FQNEAQ, per germline (reference sequence). Trimming cost V 4 bases and J 5 bases; bases outside gene matches: 9. This CDR3 region has 15 residues. CDR3 residues: CASSSTVGTRETQYF. CDR3 in DNA: TGTGCCAGCAGCTCGACAGTGGGGACTAGGGAGACCCAGTACTTC. Filled out from reference TRBV7-9 and TRBJ2-5, the complete variable domain reads DTGVSQNPRHKITKRGQNVTFRCDPISEHNRLYWYRQTLGQGPEFLTYFQNEAQLEKSRLLSDRFSAERPKGSFSTLEIQRTEQGDSAMYLCASSSTVGTRETQYFGPGTRLLVL.

The rearrangement joins TRBV2 to TRBJ1-4; D is possibly TRBD1 (6 bases). The CDR3 is 17 residues long. CDR1 is SNHLY, CDR2 FYNNEI, per germline. Trimming took 3 bases from V and 0 from J, leaving 14 bases between them. CDR3 in amino acids: CASSDLGHPATNEKLFF. CDR3 coding DNA: TGTGCCAGCAGTGACCTGGGACACCCTGCAACTAATGAAAAACTGTTTTTT.

This clonotype was detected a few times. The gene calls are TRBV9 and TRBJ2-3; D tentatively fits TRBD1 or TRBD2 (5 bases each). Trimming shortened V by 3 bases and J by 0 bases, and 11 bases separated the two germline ends. Germline assignment: CDR1 SGDLS and CDR2 YYNGEE. The CDR3 sequence is 15 residues long. The chain's CDR3 is CASSAPWGSTDTQYF. The CDR3, as DNA: TGTGCCAGCAGCGCCCCCTGGGGGAGCACAGATACGCAGTATTTT.

This clonotype showed up many times. The rearrangement joins TRBV3-1 to TRBJ2-3, with D perhaps matching TRBD1 (6 bases). The CDR3 consists of 15 residues. Germline CDR1 is LGHDT and CDR2 is YNNKEL (reference sequence). V was shortened by 1 base and J by 6 bases, with 14 bases between the two germline ends. CDR3 in DNA: TGTGCCAGCAGCCAAGGGGCAGGGGAAGCGGATACGCAGTATTTT. This sequence encodes CASSQGAGEADTQYF.

The chain uses TRBV6-1 and TRBJ2-7; maybe TRBD1 (6 bases). The CDR3 is 15 residues long. CDR1 MNHNS and CDR2 SASEGT come from the germline V gene. V was trimmed by 7 bases and J by 4 bases, leaving 20 bases between them. CDR3 amino acids: CASNPVGGSYYEQYV. The CDR3, as DNA: TGTGCCAGCAATCCCGTTGGGGGCTCCTATTACGAGCAGTACGTC.

The DNA for the CDR3 is TGTGCCAGCAGCCCACAGGGGGGTTACAATGAGCAGTTCTTC. Its protein product is CASSPQGGYNEQFF. The rearrangement links TRBV6-2 or TRBV6-3 to TRBJ2-1; TRBD1 matches at 8 bases. This CDR3 spans 14 amino acids. The J segment lost 4 bases and the V segment lost 6 bases, leaving 5 bases of the junction unmatched. Germline CDR1 reads MNHEY; CDR2 reads SVGEGT.

The chain recombines TRBV6-5 with TRBJ2-1; no firm D call. The CDR3 is 13 amino acids. V was pared by 4 bases and J by 8 bases, with 12 bases between. In germline, CDR1 is MNHEY, CDR2 SVGAGI. The CDR3 region is CASSSLGSDEQFF. DNA for the CDR3: TGTGCCAGCAGTTCTTTAGGAAGCGATGAGCAGTTCTTC.

There are a few counts of this clonotype. The rearrangement links TRBV29-1 to TRBJ2-1, with D tentatively TRBD1 (8 bases). This CDR3 has 15 residues. Germline CDR1 and CDR2: SQVTM and ANQGSEA. Trimming removed 7 bases from V and 7 bases from J, with 23 bases in between. In DNA form, the CDR3 reads TGCAGCGCGAGGGAGGGGGGACAGGCCCGTAATGAGCAGTTCTTC. Translation gives CSAREGGQARNEQFF.

This clonotype came up a few times. The genes are TRBV11-2 and TRBJ2-3, with D unresolved. Deletions cut 5 bases from V and 6 bases from J, with 21 bases between. This CDR3 is 16 amino acids long. Germline CDR1 reads SGHAT; CDR2 reads FQNNGV. The CDR3 nucleotides read TGTGCCAGCAGCCACCCAATAGGCCCAACCGGGGATACGCAGTATTTT. Translating it yields CASSHPIGPTGDTQYF. The full variable domain, with the rest looked up from reference TRBV11-2 and TRBJ2-3, is EAGVAQSPRYKIIEKRQSVAFWCNPISGHATLYWYQQILGQGPKLLIQFQNNGVVDDSQLPKDRFSAERLKGVDSTLKIQPAKLEDSAVYLCASSHPIGPTGDTQYFGPGTRLTVL.

The chain carries TRBV27 and TRBJ2-6; no reliable D call. V was pared by 6 bases and J by 1 base, with 7 bases between. CDR1 and CDR2 from the germline V gene are MNHEY and SMNVEV (reference sequence). The CDR3 spans 14 residues. The CDR3 region is CASSIGSGANVLTF. CDR3 nucleotides: TGTGCCAGCAGCATAGGTTCTGGGGCCAACGTCCTGACTTTC. The complete variable domain, with remaining parts taken from reference TRBV27 and TRBJ2-6, reads EAQVTQNPRYLITVTGKKLTVTCSQNMNHEYMSWYRQDPGLGLRQIYYSMNVEVTDKGDVPEGYKVSRKEKRNFPLILESPSPNQTSLYFCASSIGSGANVLTFGAGSRLTVL.

This clonotype has more than one count but fewer than ten. The rearrangement links TRBV11-1 to TRBJ2-5, with D possibly being TRBD1 (6 bases). The CDR3 has 17 amino acids. Germline V CDR1 and CDR2: SGHAT, FQDESV (reference sequence). V dropped 5 bases and J dropped 3 bases, with 22 bases sitting between them. The CDR3: CASSPLQGLGQKETQYF. Here the CDR3 DNA reads TGTGCCAGCAGCCCCCTCCAAGGTTTAGGACAGAAAGAGACCCAGTACTTC.

The chain recombines TRBV6-2 or TRBV6-3 with TRBJ2-7; D unresolved. The germline gives CDR1 MNHEY, CDR2 SVGEGT. The V gene lost 6 bases and the J gene lost 1 base, with 13 bases spanning the gap. This CDR3 region has 14 residues. The CDR3 DNA sequence: TGTGCCAGCAGCGCCGGGCCAGCATCCTACGAGCAGTACTTC. It encodes CASSAGPASYEQYF.

The rearrangement joins TRBV7-9 to TRBJ2-1; TRBD1 matches 9 bases. Per the germline V gene, CDR1 is SEHNR and CDR2 is FQNEAQ (reference sequence). There are 15 residues in the CDR3. V lost 4 bases and J lost 7; bases outside the gene matches: 8. CDR3 DNA sequence: TGTGCCAGCAGCTCCGGACAGGGGACAGATAATGAGCAGTTCTTC. Its protein product is CASSSGQGTDNEQFF.

The V call is TRBV5-1, the J call TRBJ2-7; 7 bases are shared with TRBD2. V lost 4 bases and J lost 5; bases outside the gene matches: 12. There are 15 residues in the CDR3. The germline V gene has CDR1 SGHRS and CDR2 YFSETQ. The CDR3 DNA follows: TGCGCCAGCAGCCATCTCCCGCGGGGAGGGGACGAGCAGTACTTC. Its translation is CASSHLPRGGDEQYF.

The chain couples TRBV12-3 or TRBV12-4 to TRBJ2-5; 8 nucleotides line up with TRBD1. The CDR3 runs to 17 residues. The junction had 13 bases not matched to a gene; V was cut back by 2 bases and J by 5 bases. The CDR3 coding sequence is TGTGCCAGCAGTTTACAAGAAGGACAGGGTCAAGGGGAGACCCAGTACTTC. Protein product: CASSLQEGQGQGETQYF.

This clonotype was seen more than once but under ten times. The chain employs TRBV24-1 and TRBJ2-1; 11 bases map to TRBD1. Trimming cost V 9 bases and J 7 bases; bases outside gene matches: 10. The germline gives CDR1 KGHDR, CDR2 SFDVKD. This CDR3 has 15 residues. The CDR3: CATGRLGTGGNEQFF. The CDR3 region has the DNA TGTGCCACCGGGAGGCTCGGGACAGGGGGTAATGAGCAGTTCTTC.

The table lists this clonotype with a few counts. The rearrangement uses TRBV7-9 and TRBJ1-4; D is ambiguous. Trimming left V 2 bases short and J 7 bases short, with 17 bases between. The CDR3 consists of 16 residues. Germline V gene lookup returns CDR1 SEHNR and CDR2 FQNEAQ (reference sequence). The CDR3 loop is CASSLFPLTNVEKLFF. The CDR3 DNA reads as TGTGCCAGCAGCTTATTTCCGTTAACAAATGTTGAAAAACTGTTTTTT.